This TCR beta chain stems from a study of graft-versus-host responses after intestinal transplantation. Study-level information: Each transplant was multivisceral, liver-intestinal, or isolated intestinal. Findings and caveats of the study: Allografts of patients with graft-donor T cell macrochimerism showed high graft-versus-host to host-versus-graft clone ratios. The study associated peak circulating GvH clone levels with early post-transplant HvG declines. GvH clones surfaced in recipient marrow, some emerging earlier in ileum or blood.

This table comes from immunoSEQ multiplex PCR, and its TCRdb copy is limited to in-frame clones, with some not included. The table lists nearly 110,000 clones, over 80% of them singletons. On this clone: What it binds is not known.

The specimen was unstimulated CD4+ T cells sorted from spleen or lymph node cells, collected before transplant. This clonotype was sampled from a human donor who was the organ donor for an intestinal transplant.

For the CDR3, the DNA is TGTGCCAGCAGTGCGACAGGGATAACTGAAGCTTTCTTT. Residues: CASSATGITEAFF. The chain links TRBV6-4 to TRBJ1-1, with TRBD1 identical over 7 bases. The CDR3 spans 13 residues. CDR1 MRHNA and CDR2 SNTAGT come from the germline V gene. Trimming removed 4 bases from V and 5 bases from J; junction bases left unmatched: 4.